A single sample gave rise to the 14 T cell receptor beta chains below, sequenced in a study of MAIT cells during Salmonella Paratyphi A infection. Whole-study findings and limits: Oligoclonal MAIT cells preferred TRBV20 and TRBV6, with usage seemingly unaffected by infection.

Specified time point: after infection, following antibiotic treatment. The MAIT cell gate was Valpha7.2+ CD161+ T cells, sorted by flow cytometry. No antigen is known for these receptors. TCRdb reprocessed the 5' RACE reads via MiXCR and lists one record per CDR3 protein. The repertoire has about 730 distinct CDR3 sequences, 33% of them found once; the top ten carry approximately 35%. The sample consisted of MAIT cells from PBMCs, taken at the last sampling point of the challenge study. Receptors originate from a person aged 18 to 75 who was deliberately infected with Salmonella Paratyphi A in a paratyphoid fever challenge study.

This chain joins TRBV20-1 and TRBJ1-5, with 8 bases that match TRBD1. Per germline, CDR1 DFQATT and CDR2 SNEGSKA (reference sequence). Germline trimming cut 5 bases from V and 4 bases from J; bases unmatched to any gene: 13. This CDR3 has 16 amino acids. CDR3 sequence (DNA): TGCAGTGCTGCACCGTCTGGACAGGGAAGGAATCAGCCCCAGCATTTT. As protein: CSAAPSGQGRNQPQHF.

This clonotype was found a few times. The rearrangement uses TRBV5-1 and TRBJ2-1; 7 bases agree with TRBD1. Germline CDR1 reads SGHRS; CDR2 reads YFSETQ. V was clipped by 0 bases and J by 8 bases; unmatched bases: 17. This CDR3 region has 18 residues. This CDR3 is CASSLAQGETGLIHEQFF. The CDR3 DNA reads as TGCGCCAGCAGCTTGGCCCAGGGGGAAACAGGGCTAATACATGAGCAGTTCTTC. The full variable domain, rest sourced from reference TRBV5-1 and TRBJ2-1, is KAGVTQTPRYLIKTRGQQVTLSCSPISGHRSVSWYQQTPGQGLQFLFEYFSETQRNKGNFPGRFSGRQFSNSRSEMNVSTLELGDSALYLCASSLAQGETGLIHEQFFGPGTRLTVL.

The gene calls are TRBV24-1 and TRBJ2-3, with TRBD2 as a possible D gene (5 bases). Trimming left V 7 bases short and J 4 bases short, with 14 bases between. The CDR3 length is 14 residues. Germline CDR1 is KGHDR and CDR2 is SFDVKD. CDR3 amino acids: CATRDFGDADTQYF. The CDR3 DNA reads as TGTGCCACCAGGGACTTCGGCGACGCAGATACGCAGTATTTT.

The rearrangement uses TRBV5-6 and TRBJ2-2, with D uncertain. Trimming cost V 1 base and J 0 bases, with 10 bases left between them. Germline-derived CDR1 and CDR2 are SGHDT and YYEEEE. The length of the CDR3 is 16 residues. DNA for the CDR3: TGTGCCAGCAGCTTGCCGTTAGGAACGAACACCGGGGAGCTGTTTTTT. Protein sequence: CASSLPLGTNTGELFF. The entire variable domain, with the rest obtained from reference TRBV5-6 and TRBJ2-2, is as follows: DAGVTQSPTHLIKTRGQQVTLRCSPKSGHDTVSWYQQALGQGPQFIFQYYEEEERQRGNFPDRFSGHQFPNYSSELNVNALLLGDSALYLCASSLPLGTNTGELFFGEGSRLTVL.

This clonotype counts as medium-sized. This chain's CDR3 is CASNPLGGGNNEQFF. CDR3 nucleotides: TGTGCCAGCAACCCCCTGGGGGGCGGCAACAATGAGCAGTTCTTC. This chain connects TRBV14 to TRBJ2-1; possibly TRBD1 or TRBD2 for D (6 bases each). Trimming cost V 7 bases and J 5 bases, with 18 bases left between them. Germline-derived CDR1 and CDR2 are SGHDN and FVKESK. The CDR3 is made up of 15 amino acids.

The J gene is TRBJ2-7, the V gene TRBV3-1; D may be TRBD2 (6 bases). Deletions cut 6 bases from V and 3 bases from J, with 12 bases between. This CDR3 has 13 amino acids. Germline V CDR1 and CDR2: LGHDT, YNNKEL (reference sequence). The CDR3 DNA is TGTGCCAGCAGGGTGGGGGGAAGCTACGAGCAGTACTTC. It is translated as CASRVGGSYEQYF.

Only one count was recorded for this clonotype. The CDR3 coding sequence is TGTGCCAGCAGAGGGACAGGGAGCAATCAGCCCCAGCATTTT. It encodes CASRGTGSNQPQHF. The chain uses TRBV27 and TRBJ1-5; 9 bases fit TRBD1. The CDR3 sequence is 14 residues long. In germline, CDR1 is MNHEY, CDR2 SMNVEV (reference sequence). V dropped 6 bases and J dropped 1; count of bases not matched to a gene: 1.

This clonotype was counted only a few times. V gene TRBV4-3 combines with J gene TRBJ1-6; D gene ambiguous. The CDR3 is 14 amino acids. Germline lookup yields CDR1 LGHNA and CDR2 YSLEER. Trimming removed 1 base at V and 7 bases at J, with 8 bases between. The CDR3 nucleotides read TGCGCCAGCAGCCAAGGGTTAGAGAATTCACCCCTCCACTTT. Residues: CASSQGLENSPLHF.

The chain recombines TRBV4-2 with TRBJ2-3, with TRBD1 matching 10 bases. V lost 0 bases, J lost 4 bases, and 4 bases stayed unmatched. This CDR3 has 16 amino acids. Germline V gene lookup returns CDR1 LGHNA and CDR2 YNFKEQ. CDR3 sequence (DNA): TGTGCCAGCAGCCAAGAGGCGACAGGGGGCCCAGATACGCAGTATTTT. This sequence encodes CASSQEATGGPDTQYF.

By proportion, this clonotype is hyperexpanded. The chain has TRBV6-2 or TRBV6-3 and TRBJ2-1; possibly TRBD2 for D (5 bases). V lost 2 bases to trimming and J lost 4 bases, with 12 bases between them. Germline V CDR1 and CDR2: MNHEY, SVGEGT. The CDR3 sequence is 15 residues long. The CDR3 sequence: CASSYELEGYNEQFF. For the CDR3, the DNA is TGTGCCAGCAGTTACGAACTAGAAGGGTACAATGAGCAGTTCTTC.

The chain has TRBV24-1 and TRBJ2-2, with D perhaps matching TRBD1 (5 bases). The germline V gene encodes CDR1 KGHDR and CDR2 SFDVKD. Trimming pared 4 bases from V and 7 bases from J, leaving 12 bases between. This CDR3 region has 14 residues. The CDR3 reads CATSESTDVGELFF. The CDR3 region has the DNA TGTGCCACCAGTGAGTCGACAGATGTCGGGGAGCTGTTTTTT.

This clonotype is hyperexpanded by share. The J gene is TRBJ2-1, the V gene TRBV6-4, with D possibly TRBD2 on 6 matching bases. The V end was cut by 0 bases, the J end by 0 bases, with 6 bases between. This CDR3 has 15 residues. CDR1 and CDR2 from the germline V gene are MRHNA and SNTAGT. In DNA form, the CDR3 reads TGTGCCAGCAGTGACTCTAGCGGCTCCTACAATGAGCAGTTCTTC. Translation: CASSDSSGSYNEQFF.

This clonotype was counted a few times. The V and J genes are TRBV6-4 and TRBJ2-1, with 14 bases lining up with TRBD2. CDR3 length: 15 residues. In germline, CDR1 is MRHNA, CDR2 SNTAGT. Trimming at V came to 3 bases and at J to 6 bases, leaving 1 base not matched to a gene. The CDR3 region is CASSEGTSGGNEQFF. The CDR3, as DNA: TGTGCCAGCAGTGAAGGGACTAGCGGGGGCAATGAGCAGTTCTTC.

The V call is TRBV6-4, the J call TRBJ2-1, with 13 bases fitting TRBD2. With V trimmed by 4 bases and J by 6 bases, 0 bases remained unmatched. This CDR3 contains 14 residues. Germline loops: CDR1 MRHNA, CDR2 SNTAGT. CDR3 amino acids: CASSGLAGGNEQFF. The CDR3 DNA reads TGTGCCAGCAGTGGACTAGCGGGGGGCAATGAGCAGTTCTTC.